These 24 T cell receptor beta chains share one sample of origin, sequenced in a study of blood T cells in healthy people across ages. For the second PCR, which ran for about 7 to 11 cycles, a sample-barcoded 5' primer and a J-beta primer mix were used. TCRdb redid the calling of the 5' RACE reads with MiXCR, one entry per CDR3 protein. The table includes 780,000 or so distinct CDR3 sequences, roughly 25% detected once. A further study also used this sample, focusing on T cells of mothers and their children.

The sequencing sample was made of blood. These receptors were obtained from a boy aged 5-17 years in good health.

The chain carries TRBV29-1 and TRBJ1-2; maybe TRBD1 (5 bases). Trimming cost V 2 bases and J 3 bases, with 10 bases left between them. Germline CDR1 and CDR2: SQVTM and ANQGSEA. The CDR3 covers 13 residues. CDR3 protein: CSVETVRDYGYTF. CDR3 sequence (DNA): TGCAGCGTTGAAACGGTCAGGGACTATGGCTACACCTTC.

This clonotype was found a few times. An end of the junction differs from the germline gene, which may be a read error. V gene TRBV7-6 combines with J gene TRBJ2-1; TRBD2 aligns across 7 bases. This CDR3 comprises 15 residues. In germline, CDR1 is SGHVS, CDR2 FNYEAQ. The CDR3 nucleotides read TGTGCCAGCAGCTTAGCTAGCGGGTATTACAATGGGCAGTTCTTC. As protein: CASSLASGYYNGQFF.

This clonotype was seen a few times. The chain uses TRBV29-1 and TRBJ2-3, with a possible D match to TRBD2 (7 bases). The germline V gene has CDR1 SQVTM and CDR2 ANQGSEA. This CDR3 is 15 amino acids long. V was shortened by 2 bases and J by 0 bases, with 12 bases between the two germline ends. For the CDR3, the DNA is TGCAGCGTTGAAATGGCGGGGGCCAGCACAGATACGCAGTATTTT. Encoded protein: CSVEMAGASTDTQYF.

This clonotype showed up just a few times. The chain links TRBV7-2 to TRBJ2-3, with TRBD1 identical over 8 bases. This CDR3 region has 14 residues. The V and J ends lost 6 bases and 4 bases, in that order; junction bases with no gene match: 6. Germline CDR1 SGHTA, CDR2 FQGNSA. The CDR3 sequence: CASSDRGFADTQYF. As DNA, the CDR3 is TGTGCCAGCAGTGACAGGGGATTTGCAGATACGCAGTATTTT.

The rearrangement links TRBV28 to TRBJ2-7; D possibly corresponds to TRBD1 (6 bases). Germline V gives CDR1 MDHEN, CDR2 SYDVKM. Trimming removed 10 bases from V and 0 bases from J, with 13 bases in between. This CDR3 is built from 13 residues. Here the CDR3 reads CATGQTNSYEQYF. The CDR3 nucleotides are TGTGCCACTGGACAGACAAACTCCTACGAGCAGTACTTC. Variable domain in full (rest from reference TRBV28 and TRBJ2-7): DVKVTQSSRYLVKRTGEKVFLECVQDMDHENMFWYRQDPGLGLRLIYFSYDVKMKEKGDIPEGYSVSREKKERFSLILESASTNQTSMYLCATGQTNSYEQYFGPGTRLTVT.

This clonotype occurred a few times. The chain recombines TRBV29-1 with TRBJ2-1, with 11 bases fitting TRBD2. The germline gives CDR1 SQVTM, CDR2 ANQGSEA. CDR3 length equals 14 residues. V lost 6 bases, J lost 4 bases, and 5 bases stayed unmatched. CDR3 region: CSVRLAGPYNEQFF. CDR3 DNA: TGCAGCGTCCGACTAGCGGGGCCTTACAATGAGCAGTTCTTC.

CDR3 sequence: CASSQDFSTDTQYF. CDR3 nucleotides: TGTGCCAGCAGTCAGGATTTTAGCACAGATACGCAGTATTTT. The chain uses TRBV6-4 and TRBJ2-3; D uncertain. The CDR3 consists of 14 residues. The germline CDR1 and CDR2 sequences are MRHNA and SNTAGT. V was clipped by 5 bases and J by 0 bases, with 9 bases between them.

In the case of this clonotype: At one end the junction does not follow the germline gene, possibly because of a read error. The CDR3 DNA is TGTGCCAGCAAACGGGGGCGGATCGAGGTTGAAGTTTTCTTT. Translating it yields CASKRGRIEVEVFF. The chain employs TRBV6-5 and TRBJ1-1, with D possibly being TRBD1 (6 bases). The CDR3 covers 14 residues. The germline CDR1 and CDR2 sequences are MNHEY and SVGAGI.

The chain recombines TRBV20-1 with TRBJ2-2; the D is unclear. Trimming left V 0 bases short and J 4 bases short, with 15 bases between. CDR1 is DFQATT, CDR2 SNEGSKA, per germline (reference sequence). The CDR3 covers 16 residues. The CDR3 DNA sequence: TGCAGTGCTAGAGATAGAGGACGGGCGGTCACCGGGGAGCTGTTTTTT. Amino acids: CSARDRGRAVTGELFF.

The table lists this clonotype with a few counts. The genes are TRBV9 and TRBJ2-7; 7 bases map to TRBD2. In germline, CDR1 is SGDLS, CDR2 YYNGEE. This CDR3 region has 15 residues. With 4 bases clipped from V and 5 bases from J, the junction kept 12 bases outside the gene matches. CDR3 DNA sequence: TGTGCCAGCAGCCCTAGTGGGACTAATTTCCACGAGCAGTACTTC. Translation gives CASSPSGTNFHEQYF.

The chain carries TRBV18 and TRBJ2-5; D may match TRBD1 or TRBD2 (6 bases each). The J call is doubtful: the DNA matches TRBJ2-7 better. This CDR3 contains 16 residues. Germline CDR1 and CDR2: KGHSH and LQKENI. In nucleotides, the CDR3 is TGTGCCAGCTCACCGCAAAGGGGGGCGTATTCCTACGAGCAGTACTTC. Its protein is CASSPQRGAYSYEQYF.

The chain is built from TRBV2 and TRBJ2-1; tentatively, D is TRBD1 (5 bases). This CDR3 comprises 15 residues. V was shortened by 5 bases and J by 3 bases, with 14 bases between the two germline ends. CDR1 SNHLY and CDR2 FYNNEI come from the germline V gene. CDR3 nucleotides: TGTGCCAGCAGTCGGGCAGGGTTTGACTACAATGAGCAGTTCTTC. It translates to CASSRAGFDYNEQFF.

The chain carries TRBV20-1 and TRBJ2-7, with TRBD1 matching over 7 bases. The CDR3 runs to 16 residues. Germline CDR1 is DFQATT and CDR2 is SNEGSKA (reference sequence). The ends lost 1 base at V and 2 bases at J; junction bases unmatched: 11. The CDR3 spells CSARGRRDRPAYEQYF. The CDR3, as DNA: TGCAGTGCTAGAGGACGCCGGGACAGACCAGCCTACGAGCAGTACTTC.

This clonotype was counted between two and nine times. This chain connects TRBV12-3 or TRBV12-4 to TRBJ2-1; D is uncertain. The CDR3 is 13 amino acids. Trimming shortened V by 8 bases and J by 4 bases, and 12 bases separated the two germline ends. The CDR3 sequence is CASGNSFYNEQFF. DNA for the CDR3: TGTGCCAGCGGAAACAGTTTTTACAATGAGCAGTTCTTC.

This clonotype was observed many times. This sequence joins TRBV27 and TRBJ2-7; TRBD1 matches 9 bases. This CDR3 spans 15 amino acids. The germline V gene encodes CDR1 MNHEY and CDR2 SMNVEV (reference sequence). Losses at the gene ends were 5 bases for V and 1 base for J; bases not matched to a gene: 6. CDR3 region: CASSPGTGLSYEQYF. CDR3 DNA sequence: TGTGCCAGCAGTCCAGGGACAGGGCTTTCCTACGAGCAGTACTTC.

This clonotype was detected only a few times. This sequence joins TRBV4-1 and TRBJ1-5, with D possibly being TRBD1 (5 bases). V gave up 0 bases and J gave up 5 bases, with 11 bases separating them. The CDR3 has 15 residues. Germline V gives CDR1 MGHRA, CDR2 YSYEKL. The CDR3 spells CASSQDAGSHQPQHF. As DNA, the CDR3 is TGCGCCAGCAGCCAAGATGCAGGGTCCCATCAGCCCCAGCATTTT.

CDR3 in amino acids: CASSPRGQGGEQYF. CDR3 DNA sequence: TGTGCCAGCAGCCCACGTGGACAGGGGGGGGAGCAGTACTTC. The rearrangement links TRBV13 to TRBJ2-7; 10 bases agree with TRBD1. This CDR3 has 14 residues. Unmatched junction bases numbered 8, after V lost 5 bases and J lost 7 bases. Germline V lookup: CDR1 PRHDT, CDR2 FYEKMQ (reference sequence).

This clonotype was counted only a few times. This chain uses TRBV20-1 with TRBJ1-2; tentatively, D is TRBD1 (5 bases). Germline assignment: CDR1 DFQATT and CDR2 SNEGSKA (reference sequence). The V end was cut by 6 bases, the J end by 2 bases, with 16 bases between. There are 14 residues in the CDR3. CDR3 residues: CSALGRPHNYGYTF. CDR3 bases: TGCAGTGCCCTGGGACGCCCTCACAACTATGGCTACACCTTC.

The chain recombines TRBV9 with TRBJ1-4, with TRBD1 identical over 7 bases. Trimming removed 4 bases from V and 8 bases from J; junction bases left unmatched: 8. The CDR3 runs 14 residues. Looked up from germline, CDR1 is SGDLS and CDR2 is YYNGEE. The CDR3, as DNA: TGTGCCAGCAGCTCGACAGGGTTACGCGAAAAACTGTTTTTT. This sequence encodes CASSSTGLREKLFF.

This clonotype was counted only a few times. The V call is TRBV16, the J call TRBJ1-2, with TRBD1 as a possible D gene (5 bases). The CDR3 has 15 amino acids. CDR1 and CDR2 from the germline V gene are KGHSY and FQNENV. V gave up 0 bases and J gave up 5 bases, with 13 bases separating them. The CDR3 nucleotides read TGTGCCAGCAGCCAATCCACAGGCCAACCTTATGGCTACACCTTC. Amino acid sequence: CASSQSTGQPYGYTF.

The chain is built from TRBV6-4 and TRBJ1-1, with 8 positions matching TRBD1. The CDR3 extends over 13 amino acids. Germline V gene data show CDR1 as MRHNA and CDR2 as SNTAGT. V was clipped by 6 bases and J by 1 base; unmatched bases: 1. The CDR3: CASRGQANTEAFF. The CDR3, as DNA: TGTGCCAGCAGGGGACAGGCGAACACTGAAGCTTTCTTT.

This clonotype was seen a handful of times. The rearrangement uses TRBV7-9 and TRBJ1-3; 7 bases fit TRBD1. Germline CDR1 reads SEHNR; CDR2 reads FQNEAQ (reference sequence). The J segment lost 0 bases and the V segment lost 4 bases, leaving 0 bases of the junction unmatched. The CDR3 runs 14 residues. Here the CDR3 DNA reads TGTGCCAGCAGCTGGGACAGCTCTGGAAACACCATATATTTT. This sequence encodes CASSWDSSGNTIYF.

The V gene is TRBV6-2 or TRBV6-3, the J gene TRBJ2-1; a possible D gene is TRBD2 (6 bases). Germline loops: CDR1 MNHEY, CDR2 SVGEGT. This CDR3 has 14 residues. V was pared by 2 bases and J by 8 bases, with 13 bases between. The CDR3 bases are TGTGCCAGCAGTTACGCGACTAGTTCCCATGAGCAGTTCTTC. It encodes CASSYATSSHEQFF.

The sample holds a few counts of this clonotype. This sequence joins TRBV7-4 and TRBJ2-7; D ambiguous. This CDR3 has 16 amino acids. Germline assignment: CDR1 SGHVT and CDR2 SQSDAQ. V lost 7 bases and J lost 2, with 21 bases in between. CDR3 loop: CASTTRTGPGAYEQYF. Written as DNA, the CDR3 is TGTGCCAGCACCACTCGGACGGGCCCCGGTGCCTACGAGCAGTACTTC.